This T cell receptor beta chain was found in a study of cytomegalovirus exposure and HLA in healthy donors. 13 Jbeta primers and 60 Vbeta primers were used for the PCR. Here immunoSEQ multiplex PCR was the method, and the copy in TCRdb shows in-frame clones only, minus some. Seen here are approximately 160,000 clones, 77% observed once, and the top ten hold 1.5% to 2%. Study-level findings and limits: The authors listed 180 or so TCR beta chains as cytomegalovirus-associated. Being indistinguishable, some V segments were excluded, TRBV6-2 and TRBV6-3 among them. Most TCR beta V segments were productive about 87% or about 30% of the time in an earlier analysis.

V was clipped by 5 bases and J by 4 bases; unmatched bases: 16. CDR3 length: 18 residues. Germline V gene lookup returns CDR1 SGHTA and CDR2 FQGNSA. Donors sampled were nominally healthy, though unrecorded immune exposures were likely. Concerning this clone itself: Its antigen is undetermined.

The sequenced sample consisted of PBMCs. The sequence came from a woman aged 25 to 39 in good health and CMV-seronegative. The chain carries TRBV7-2 and TRBJ1-3, with TRBD1 matching 8 bases. CDR3 residues: CASSPTPLTGVGGNTIYF. In DNA, the CDR3 is TGTGCCAGCAGCCCGACCCCTTTGACAGGGGTTGGCGGAAACACCATATATTTT. Full variable domain (rest looked up from reference TRBV7-2 and TRBJ1-3): GAGVSQSPSNKVTEKGKDVELRCDPISGHTALYWYRQSLGQGLEFLIYFQGNSAPDKSGLPSDRFSAERTGGSVSTLTIQRTQQEDSAVYLCASSPTPLTGVGGNTIYFGEGSWLTVV.